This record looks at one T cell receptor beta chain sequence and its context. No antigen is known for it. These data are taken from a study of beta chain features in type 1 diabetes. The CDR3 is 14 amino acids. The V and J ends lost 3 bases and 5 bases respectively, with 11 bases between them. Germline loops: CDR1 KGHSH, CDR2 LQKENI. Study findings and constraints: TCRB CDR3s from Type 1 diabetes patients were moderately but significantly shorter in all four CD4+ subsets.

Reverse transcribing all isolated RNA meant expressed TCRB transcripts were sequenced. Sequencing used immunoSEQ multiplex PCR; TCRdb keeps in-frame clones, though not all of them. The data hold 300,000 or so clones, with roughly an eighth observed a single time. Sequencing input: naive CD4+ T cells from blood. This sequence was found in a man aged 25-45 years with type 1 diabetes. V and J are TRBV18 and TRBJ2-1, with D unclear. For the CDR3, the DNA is TGTGCCAGCTCACCTCGGAGCCCTAACAATGAGCAGTTCTTC. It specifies CASSPRSPNNEQFF.